This is a list of T cell receptor beta chains from one sample in a study of blood T cell repertoires in COVID-19. Repertoires were generated with immunoSEQ multiplex PCR, while TCRdb's copy carries only in-frame clones and drops some. The sample records about 120,000 clones, more than 75% being singletons. Sequencing was carried out using peripheral blood. The receptors stem from a man aged 55 to 69 with acute or convalescent COVID-19. CDR3s include the opening cysteine and the closing phenylalanine or tryptophan.

v_gene: TRBV18; CDR3aa: CASSPRNRGGSNTEAFF
v_gene: TRBV4-3; CDR3aa: CASSQEVGARGTEAFF
v_gene: TRBV27; CDR3aa: CASSSRGGSAGELFF
v_gene: TRBV6-1; CDR3aa: CASSEGPRNYGYTF
v_gene: TRBV11-2; CDR3aa: CASSSPARGFSAYEQYF
v_gene: TRBV27; CDR3aa: CASSFRGTYEQYF
v_gene: TRBV19; CDR3aa: CASSLSGNQETQYF
v_gene: TRBV21-1; CDR3aa: CASSKGCGETQYF
v_gene: TRBV5-1; CDR3aa: CASRYRENTEAFF
v_gene: TRBV6-5; CDR3aa: CASSYSGPGQDYEQYF
v_gene: TRBV7-2; CDR3aa: CASSLAPAGGTGELFF
v_gene: TRBV9; CDR3aa: CASSDPRGAKNIQYF
v_gene: TRBV29-1; CDR3aa: CSVEVGAGYTF
v_gene: TRBV27; CDR3aa: CASNRGSADTQYF
v_gene: TRBV6-2/TRBV6-3; CDR3aa: CASSLYPRQGANTGELFF
v_gene: TRBV9; CDR3aa: CASSVSEWHEQYF
v_gene: TRBV4-3; CDR3aa: CASSADIPISGANVLTF
v_gene: TRBV27; CDR3aa: CASSLSPPGGNEKLFF
v_gene: TRBV9; CDR3aa: CASSPGSGESDTQYF
v_gene: TRBV2; CDR3aa: CASSEVRRDRVGTQYF
v_gene: TRBV9; CDR3aa: CASSSHRVYDGYTF
v_gene: TRBV6-5; CDR3aa: CASSPGLAPYNEQFF
v_gene: TRBV7-9; CDR3aa: CASSLRGTVYSGANVLTF
v_gene: TRBV7-8; CDR3aa: CASSPQETQYF
v_gene: TRBV11-2; CDR3aa: CASSLSLQGYGYTF
v_gene: TRBV15; CDR3aa: CATSRDGQNNSPLHF
v_gene: TRBV7-3; CDR3aa: CASSEVTGELFF
v_gene: TRBV6-2/TRBV6-3; CDR3aa: CASSPRQGEAYGYTF
v_gene: TRBV7-2; CDR3aa: CASSSVASGYNEQFF
v_gene: TRBV28; CDR3aa: CASTTNSPPEAFF
v_gene: TRBV5-6; CDR3aa: CASSFDGTSGYNEQFF
v_gene: TRBV19; CDR3aa: CASSTREPGNEQFF
v_gene: TRBV9; CDR3aa: CASSVGTSDYNEQFF
v_gene: TRBV13; CDR3aa: CASSAPGTGKTNEQFF
v_gene: TRBV10-3; CDR3aa: CASRGADDQETQYF
v_gene: TRBV12-3/TRBV12-4; CDR3aa: CASSTASYEQYF
v_gene: TRBV5-4; CDR3aa: CASRGPSLAGGVDTQYF
v_gene: TRBV24-1; CDR3aa: CATSDSARGNNQPQHF
v_gene: TRBV28; CDR3aa: CASSFHGQNTEAFF
v_gene: TRBV18; CDR3aa: CASSPSDSRWGYTF
v_gene: TRBV7-9; CDR3aa: CASSSPLGASAYNEQFF
v_gene: TRBV7-8; CDR3aa: CASSLELSSYNEQFF
v_gene: TRBV6-5; CDR3aa: CASLQGAIYEQYF
v_gene: TRBV5-8; CDR3aa: CASSLVGAGYTF
v_gene: TRBV24-1; CDR3aa: CATSDTTANTGELFF
v_gene: TRBV6-1; CDR3aa: CASSDRRGYEQYF
v_gene: TRBV12-5; CDR3aa: CASGLQRDEQFF
v_gene: TRBV19; CDR3aa: CASSSFPGTGLGEQYF
v_gene: TRBV11-3; CDR3aa: CASSLGAGQSLDEQFF